This TCR beta chain was retrieved from a study of beta chain features in type 1 diabetes. Study-level results: Patients and controls would share equally any PCR tilt toward shorter templates. VDJ junctions sequenced from type 1 diabetes patients showed fewer insertions and more deletions. Whether TCRB rearrangement is influenced by HLA type went unresolved here. In every one of the four CD4+ subsets, TCRB CDR3s were moderately but significantly shorter in Type 1 diabetes patients.

The CDR3 loop spans 16 amino acids. Germline V CDR1 and CDR2: SEHNR, FQNEAQ (reference sequence). Trimming took 0 bases from V and 9 from J, leaving 18 bases between them. The entirety of the isolated RNA underwent reverse transcription, so expressed TCRB transcripts were sequenced. Here immunoSEQ multiplex PCR was the method, and the copy in TCRdb shows in-frame clones only, minus some. The sample includes 25,000 to 30,000 clones, 65% seen only once; the top ten take around 2.4%. Comments on this clone: Its antigen is still unknown.

This chain connects TRBV7-9 to TRBJ2-1; a possible D gene is TRBD2 (6 bases). The sequence was collected from a young woman with type 1 diabetes. Sample: Tregs from blood. This CDR3 is CASSLAKTSGKGEQFF. The CDR3 DNA reads as TGTGCCAGCAGCTTAGCGAAGACTAGTGGGAAGGGTGAGCAGTTCTTC.